These T cell receptor beta chains were read from a single sample in a study of cytomegalovirus exposure and HLA in healthy donors. The assay was immunoSEQ multiplex PCR, and TCRdb's table has in-frame clones only and misses some. The repertoire holds some 56,000 clones, with 93% as singletons. The source material was PBMCs. Source of these receptors: a woman aged 18-29 years in good health and CMV-seropositive. The CDR3 runs from the conserved cysteine through the conserved F or W. D genes are given only for firm matches. Expanded clones are given a class, and other clones once, few, many or no size at all.

abundance,j_gene,v_gene,d_gene,CDR3nt,CDR3aa
-,TRBJ2-1,TRBV19,TRBD2,TGTGCCAGTAGTAGCGGGGGGTACCCTTCCCCTGAGAATGAGCAGTTCTTC,CASSSGGYPSPENEQFF
-,TRBJ1-5,TRBV9,-,TGTGCCAGCAGCGTAGATCAAAACAGAAATCAGCCCCAGCATTTT,CASSVDQNRNQPQHF
-,TRBJ2-3,TRBV25-1,-,TGTGCCAGCAGTGAACTAGCCACCAGCACAGATACGCAGTATTTT,CASSELATSTDTQYF
-,TRBJ2-7,TRBV18,-,TGTGCCAGCTCACCACCTTGGGACAACTACGAGCAGTACTTC,CASSPPWDNYEQYF
-,TRBJ1-2,TRBV18,-,TGTGCCAGCTCCCCACCACGGGCTAACTATGGCTACACCTTC,CASSPPRANYGYTF
-,TRBJ2-7,TRBV15,TRBD1,TGTGCCACCAGCGTATGGACAGGGGGCGGTTCCGAGCAGTACTTC,CATSVWTGGGSEQYF
few,TRBJ1-5,TRBV6-1,TRBD1,TGTGCCAGCAGTGCCACCCGACAGGGGATGAGGAGCAATCAGCCCCAGCATTTT,CASSATRQGMRSNQPQHF
-,TRBJ2-1,TRBV7-9,-,TGTGCCAGCAGCTTAGGCGGGACCCACGGACACGAGCAGTTCTTC,CASSLGGTHGHEQFF
-,TRBJ2-7,TRBV9,TRBD2,TGTGCCAGCAGCGCAGGGGGTAGCGGGGGCTACGAGCAGTACTTC,CASSAGGSGGYEQYF
-,TRBJ1-2,TRBV5-1,-,TGCGCCAGCAGCCCTTTGGGGCCTTATGGCTACACCTTC,CASSPLGPYGYTF
-,TRBJ1-2,TRBV6-4,TRBD1,TGTGCCAGCAGTGGGGGACAGGGAAGTGGCTACACCTTC,CASSGGQGSGYTF
once,TRBJ2-1,TRBV10-2,TRBD2,TGCGCCAGCAGACCGACTAGCGGGTCGAACAATGAGCAGTTCTTC,CASRPTSGSNNEQFF
-,TRBJ2-2,TRBV5-4,-,TGTGCCAGCAGTTTCGCCAGGGGAAACACCGGGGAGCTGTTTTTT,CASSFARGNTGELFF
once,TRBJ2-1,TRBV28,TRBD2,TGTGCCAGCAGTTTAATAGCGGGGGGCAGACCTTACAATGAGCAGTTCTTC,CASSLIAGGRPYNEQFF
-,TRBJ2-5,TRBV6-5,TRBD2,TGTGCCAGCGGAAAACTAGCGGGGCTGCAAGAGACCCAGTACTTC,CASGKLAGLQETQYF
-,TRBJ2-5,TRBV18,-,TGTGCCAGCTCACCACAGTTATCGCTAGATCAAGAGACCCAGTACTTC,CASSPQLSLDQETQYF
-,TRBJ2-7,TRBV6-1,-,TGTGCCAGCAGTGAAGCCTCAGCGGGTCGTCTTTACGAGCAGTACTTC,CASSEASAGRLYEQYF
-,TRBJ1-2,TRBV29-1,-,TGCAGCGTACGGGACACCAAAGGAACTAACTATGGCTACACCTTC,CSVRDTKGTNYGYTF
-,TRBJ1-2,TRBV2,-,TGTGCCAGCAGTGAACGGGGAGGCTATGGCTACACCTTC,CASSERGGYGYTF
-,TRBJ2-5,TRBV7-9,-,TGTGCCAGCAGCTTCGGGGGGCAGTGGGAGACCCAGTACTTC,CASSFGGQWETQYF
few,TRBJ2-7,TRBV7-8,TRBD1,TGTGCCAGCAGCTCCCGGCGGGACAGGGGGCCCTACGAGCAGTACTTC,CASSSRRDRGPYEQYF
-,TRBJ1-2,TRBV5-1,-,TGCGCCAGCAGCCCCAGGACAGACCGCCACTATGGCTACACCTTC,CASSPRTDRHYGYTF
-,TRBJ1-6,TRBV7-3,TRBD1,TGTGCCAGCAGCCTAACGGGAGACAGGGTCAATTCACCCCTCCACTTT,CASSLTGDRVNSPLHF
-,TRBJ1-2,TRBV29-1,TRBD1,TGCAGCGTTGACGGACAGGGCCTGGCTGGCTACACCTTC,CSVDGQGLAGYTF
-,TRBJ1-2,TRBV5-1,TRBD1,TGCGCCAGCAGCTCACAGGGGTCTGATGGCTACACCTTC,CASSSQGSDGYTF
-,TRBJ2-1,TRBV7-2,TRBD2,TGTGCCAGCGGGGGGGATGGCAATGAGCAGTTCTTC,CASGGDGNEQFF
-,TRBJ2-5,TRBV7-6,-,TGTGCCAGCAGCCCGTCTCCGCGGGGCTCTTTTGAGACCCAGTACTTC,CASSPSPRGSFETQYF
once,TRBJ2-3,TRBV5-3,-,TGTGCCAGAAGCTTGGGGCAGGTCACAGATACGCAGTATTTT,CARSLGQVTDTQYF
-,TRBJ2-7,TRBV6-1,-,TGTGCCAGCAGTGAAGGGTGGGCTTACGAGCAGTACTTC,CASSEGWAYEQYF
-,TRBJ2-5,TRBV6-4,TRBD1,TGTGCCAGCAGGACAGGGGCCCCGCCCAGCCCGATAGGGACCCAGTACTTC,CASRTGAPPSPIGTQYF
-,TRBJ1-2,TRBV6-5,TRBD1,TGTGCCAGCAGTGCCGGGACAGGGGGCTATGGCTACACCTTC,CASSAGTGGYGYTF
-,TRBJ1-2,TRBV7-2,TRBD1,TGTGCCAGCAGCTTTAGACAGGGGGCGGATGGCTACACCTTC,CASSFRQGADGYTF
-,TRBJ1-2,TRBV6-5,TRBD1,TGTGCCAGCAGGGGTACCGGGACAGGGAGTGGCTACACCTTC,CASRGTGTGSGYTF
-,TRBJ2-3,TRBV15,TRBD1,TGTGCCACCAGCAGGGACAGGGCTTCAGATACGCAGTATTTT,CATSRDRASDTQYF
-,TRBJ2-7,TRBV5-8,TRBD1,TGTGCCAGCAGCAGCGGGACAGGGTTTGTAGAGCAGTACTTC,CASSSGTGFVEQYF
-,TRBJ2-2,TRBV5-6,-,TGTGCCAGCAGCCCGGTTGGACAGACCGACACCGGGGAGCTGTTTTTT,CASSPVGQTDTGELFF
-,TRBJ1-5,TRBV27,-,TGTGCCAGCAGTCTCCTGAATCAGCCCCAGCATTTT,CASSLLNQPQHF
once,TRBJ2-2,TRBV18,-,TGTGCCAGCTCCTCGCTAAGGACAGCGAACACCGGGGAGCTGTTTTTT,CASSSLRTANTGELFF
-,TRBJ2-3,TRBV9,TRBD1,TGTGCCAGCAGCCCCCGACAGGGAGATACGCAGTATTTT,CASSPRQGDTQYF
-,TRBJ2-1,TRBV27,-,TGTGCCAGCAGTTCTACTAGCCCCCCTAAAAACAATGAGCAGTTCTTC,CASSSTSPPKNNEQFF